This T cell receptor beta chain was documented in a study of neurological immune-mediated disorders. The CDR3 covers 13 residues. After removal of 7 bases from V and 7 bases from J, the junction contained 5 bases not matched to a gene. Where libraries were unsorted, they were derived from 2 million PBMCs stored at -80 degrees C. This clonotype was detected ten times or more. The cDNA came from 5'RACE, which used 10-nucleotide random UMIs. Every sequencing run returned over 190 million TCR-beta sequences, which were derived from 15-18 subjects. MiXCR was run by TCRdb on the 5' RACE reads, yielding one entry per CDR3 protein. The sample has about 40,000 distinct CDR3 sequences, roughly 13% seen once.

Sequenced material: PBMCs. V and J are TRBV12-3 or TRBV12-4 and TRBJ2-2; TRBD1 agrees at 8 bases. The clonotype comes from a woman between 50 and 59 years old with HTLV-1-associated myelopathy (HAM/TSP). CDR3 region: CASTRQGFGELFF. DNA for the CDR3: TGTGCCAGCACGCGACAGGGGTTCGGGGAGCTGTTTTTT.